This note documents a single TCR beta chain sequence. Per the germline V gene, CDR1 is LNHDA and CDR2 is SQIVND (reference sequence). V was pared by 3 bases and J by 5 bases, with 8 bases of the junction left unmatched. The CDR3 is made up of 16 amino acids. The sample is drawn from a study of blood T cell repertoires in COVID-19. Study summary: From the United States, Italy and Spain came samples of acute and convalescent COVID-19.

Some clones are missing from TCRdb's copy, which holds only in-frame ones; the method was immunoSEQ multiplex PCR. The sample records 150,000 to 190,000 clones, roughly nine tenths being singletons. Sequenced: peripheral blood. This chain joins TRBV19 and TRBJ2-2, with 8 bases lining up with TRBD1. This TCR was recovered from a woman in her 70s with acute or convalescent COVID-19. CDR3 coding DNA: TGTGCCAGTAGTATCCAGACAGGGGTTGTTACCGGGGAGCTGTTTTTT. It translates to CASSIQTGVVTGELFF.